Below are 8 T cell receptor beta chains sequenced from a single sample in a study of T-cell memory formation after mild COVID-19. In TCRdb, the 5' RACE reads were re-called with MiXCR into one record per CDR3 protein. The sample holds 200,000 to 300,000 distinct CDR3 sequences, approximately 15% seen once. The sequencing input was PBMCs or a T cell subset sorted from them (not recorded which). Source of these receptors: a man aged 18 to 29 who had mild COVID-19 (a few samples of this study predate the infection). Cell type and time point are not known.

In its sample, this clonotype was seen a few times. CDR3 coding DNA: TGTGCCAGCAGCGTAAATGGCGTCTCCTACAATGAGCAGTTCTTC. Residues: CASSVNGVSYNEQFF. The chain links TRBV9 to TRBJ2-1; no reliable D call. V gave up 1 base and J gave up 0 bases, with 8 bases separating them. The CDR3 has 15 amino acids. CDR1 and CDR2 from the germline V gene are SGDLS and YYNGEE.

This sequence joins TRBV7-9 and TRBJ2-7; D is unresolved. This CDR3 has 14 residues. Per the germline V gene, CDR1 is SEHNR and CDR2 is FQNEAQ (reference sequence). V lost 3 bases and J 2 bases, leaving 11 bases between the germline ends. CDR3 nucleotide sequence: TGTGCCAGCAGCTTTACTCCTAGGGCCTACGAGCAGTACTTC. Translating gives CASSFTPRAYEQYF.

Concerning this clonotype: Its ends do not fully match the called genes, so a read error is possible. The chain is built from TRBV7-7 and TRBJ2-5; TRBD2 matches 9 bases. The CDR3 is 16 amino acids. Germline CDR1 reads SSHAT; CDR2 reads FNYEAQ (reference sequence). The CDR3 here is CASSRGSSGVWETQYF. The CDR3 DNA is TGTGCTAGCAGCAGAGGGTCTAGCGGGGTTTGGGAGACCCAGTACTTC.

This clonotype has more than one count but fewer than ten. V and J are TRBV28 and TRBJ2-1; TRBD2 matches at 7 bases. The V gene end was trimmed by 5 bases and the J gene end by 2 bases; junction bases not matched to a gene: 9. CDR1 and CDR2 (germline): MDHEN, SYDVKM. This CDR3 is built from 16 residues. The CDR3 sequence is CASSPPGGGPYNEQFF. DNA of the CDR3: TGTGCCAGCAGTCCCCCCGGCGGGGGACCCTACAATGAGCAGTTCTTC.

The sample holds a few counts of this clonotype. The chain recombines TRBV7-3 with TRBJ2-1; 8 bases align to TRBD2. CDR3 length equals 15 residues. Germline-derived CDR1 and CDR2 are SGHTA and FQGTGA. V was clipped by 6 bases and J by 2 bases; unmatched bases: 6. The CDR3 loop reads CASRPTGGPYNEQFF. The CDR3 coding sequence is TGTGCCAGCAGACCCACGGGGGGGCCCTACAATGAGCAGTTCTTC.

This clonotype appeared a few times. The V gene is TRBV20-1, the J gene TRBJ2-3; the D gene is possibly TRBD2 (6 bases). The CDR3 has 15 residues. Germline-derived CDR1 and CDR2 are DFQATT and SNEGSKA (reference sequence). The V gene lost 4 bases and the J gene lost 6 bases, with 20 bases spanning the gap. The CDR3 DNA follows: TGCAGTGCTACCTATAGCGGAGGACGAGTGGATACGCAGTATTTT. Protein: CSATYSGGRVDTQYF.

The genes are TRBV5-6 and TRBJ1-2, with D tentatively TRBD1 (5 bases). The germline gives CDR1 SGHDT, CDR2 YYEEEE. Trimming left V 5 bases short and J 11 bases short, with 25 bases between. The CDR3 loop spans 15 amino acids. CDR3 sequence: CASRKQDLYVLSYTF. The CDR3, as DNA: TGTGCCAGCAGGAAACAGGACTTATACGTACTAAGTTACACCTTC. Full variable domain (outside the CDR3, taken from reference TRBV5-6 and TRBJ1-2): DAGVTQSPTHLIKTRGQQVTLRCSPKSGHDTVSWYQQALGQGPQFIFQYYEEEERQRGNFPDRFSGHQFPNYSSELNVNALLLGDSALYLCASRKQDLYVLSYTFGSGTRLTVV.

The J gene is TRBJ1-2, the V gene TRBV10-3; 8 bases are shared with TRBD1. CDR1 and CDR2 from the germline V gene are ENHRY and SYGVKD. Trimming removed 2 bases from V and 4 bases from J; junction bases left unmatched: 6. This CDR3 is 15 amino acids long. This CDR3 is CAISEDLTGVYGYTF. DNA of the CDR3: TGTGCCATCAGTGAGGACTTGACAGGGGTCTATGGCTACACCTTC.